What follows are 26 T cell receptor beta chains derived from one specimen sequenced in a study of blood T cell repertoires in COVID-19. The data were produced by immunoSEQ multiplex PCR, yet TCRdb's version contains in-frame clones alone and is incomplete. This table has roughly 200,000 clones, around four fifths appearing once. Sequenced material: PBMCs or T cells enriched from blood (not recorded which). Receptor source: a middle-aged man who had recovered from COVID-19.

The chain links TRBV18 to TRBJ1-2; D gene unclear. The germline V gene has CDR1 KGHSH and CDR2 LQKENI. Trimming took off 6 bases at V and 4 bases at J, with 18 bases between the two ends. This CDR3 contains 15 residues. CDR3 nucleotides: TGTGCCAGCTCTCCCGATGAAGGGCGGGCCTATGGCTACACCTTC. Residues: CASSPDEGRAYGYTF.

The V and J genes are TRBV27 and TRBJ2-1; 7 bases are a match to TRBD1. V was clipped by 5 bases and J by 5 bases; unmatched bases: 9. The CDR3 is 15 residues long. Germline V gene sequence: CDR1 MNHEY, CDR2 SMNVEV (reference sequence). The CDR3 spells CASSTPDRVDNEQFF. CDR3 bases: TGTGCCAGCAGTACCCCCGACAGGGTTGACAATGAGCAGTTCTTC.

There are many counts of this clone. In DNA form, the CDR3 reads TGTGCCTGGAGTTGGGGGGTTAAGGGGGAGCAGTACTTC. It is translated as CAWSWGVKGEQYF. The J gene is TRBJ2-7, the V gene TRBV30, with D maybe TRBD2 (6 bases). V lost 2 bases and J lost 7, with 15 bases in between. Germline CDR1 reads GTSNPN; CDR2 reads SVGIG (reference sequence). This CDR3 contains 13 residues. Looking up the rest from reference TRBV30 and TRBJ2-7 gives the full variable domain: SQTIHQWPATLVQPVGSPLSLECTVEGTSNPNLYWYRQAAGRGLQLLFYSVGIGQISSEVPQNLSASRPQDRQFILSSKKLLLSDSGFYLCAWSWGVKGEQYFGPGTRLTVT.

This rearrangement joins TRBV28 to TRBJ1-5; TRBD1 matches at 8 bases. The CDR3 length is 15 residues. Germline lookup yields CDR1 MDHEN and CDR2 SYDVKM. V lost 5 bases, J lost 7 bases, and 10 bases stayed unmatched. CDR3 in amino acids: CASSRAGTGKQPQHF. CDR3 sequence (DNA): TGTGCCAGCAGTCGAGCCGGGACAGGAAAACAGCCCCAGCATTTT.

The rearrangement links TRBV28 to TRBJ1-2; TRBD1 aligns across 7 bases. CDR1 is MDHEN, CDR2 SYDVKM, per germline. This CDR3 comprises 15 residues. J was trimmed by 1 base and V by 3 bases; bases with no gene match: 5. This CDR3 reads CASSLGTELNYGYTF. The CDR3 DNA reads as TGTGCCAGCAGTTTGGGGACAGAACTTAACTATGGCTACACCTTC.

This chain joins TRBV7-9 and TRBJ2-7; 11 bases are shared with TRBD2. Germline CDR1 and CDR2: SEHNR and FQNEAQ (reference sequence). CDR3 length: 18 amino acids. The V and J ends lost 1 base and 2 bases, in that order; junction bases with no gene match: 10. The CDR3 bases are TGTGCCAGCAGCTTAGACCCCCCAACTAGCGGGAGAACCTACGAGCAGTACTTC. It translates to CASSLDPPTSGRTYEQYF.

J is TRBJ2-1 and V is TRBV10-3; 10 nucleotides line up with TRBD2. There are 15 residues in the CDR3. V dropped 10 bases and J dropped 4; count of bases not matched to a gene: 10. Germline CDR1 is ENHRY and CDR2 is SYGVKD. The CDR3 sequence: CATGNIAGGYNEQFF. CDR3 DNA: TGTGCCACCGGAAACATAGCGGGGGGTTACAATGAGCAGTTCTTC.

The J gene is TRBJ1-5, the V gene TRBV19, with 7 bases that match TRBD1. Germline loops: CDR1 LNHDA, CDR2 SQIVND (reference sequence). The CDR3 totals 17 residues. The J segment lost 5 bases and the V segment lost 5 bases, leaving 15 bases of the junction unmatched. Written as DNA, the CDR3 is TGTGCCAGTAGTCGGCTTTTTCGGGACAGCGATTATCAGCCCCAGCATTTT. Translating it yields CASSRLFRDSDYQPQHF.

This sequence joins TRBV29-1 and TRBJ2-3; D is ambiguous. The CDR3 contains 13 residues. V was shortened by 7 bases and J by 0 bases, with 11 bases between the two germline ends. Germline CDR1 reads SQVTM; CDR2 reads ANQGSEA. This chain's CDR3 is CSALVLSTDTQYF. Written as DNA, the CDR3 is TGCAGCGCCCTAGTTTTAAGCACAGATACGCAGTATTTT.

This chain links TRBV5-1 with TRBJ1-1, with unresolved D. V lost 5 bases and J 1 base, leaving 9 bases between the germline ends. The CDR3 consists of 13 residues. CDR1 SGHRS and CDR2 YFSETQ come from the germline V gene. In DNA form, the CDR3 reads TGCGCCAGCAGTATGGCGGAGAACACTGAAGCTTTCTTT. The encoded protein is CASSMAENTEAFF.

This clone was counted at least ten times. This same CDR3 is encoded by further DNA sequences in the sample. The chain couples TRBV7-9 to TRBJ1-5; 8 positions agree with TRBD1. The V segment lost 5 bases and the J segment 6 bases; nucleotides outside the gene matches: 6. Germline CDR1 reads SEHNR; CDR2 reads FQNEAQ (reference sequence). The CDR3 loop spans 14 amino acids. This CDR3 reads CASSLGQGGQPQHF. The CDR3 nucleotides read TGTGCCAGCAGCCTAGGACAGGGCGGTCAGCCCCAGCATTTT.

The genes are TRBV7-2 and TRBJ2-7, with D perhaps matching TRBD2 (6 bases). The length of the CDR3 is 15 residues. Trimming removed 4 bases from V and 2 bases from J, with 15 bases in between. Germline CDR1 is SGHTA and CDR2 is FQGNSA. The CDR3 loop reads CASSYSGGGAYEQYF. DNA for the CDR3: TGTGCCAGCAGCTACTCCGGGGGAGGAGCCTACGAGCAGTACTTC.

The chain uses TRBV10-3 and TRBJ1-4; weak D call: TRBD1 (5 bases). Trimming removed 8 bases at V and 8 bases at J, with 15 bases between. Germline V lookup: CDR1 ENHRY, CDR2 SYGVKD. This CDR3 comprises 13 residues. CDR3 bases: TGTGCCATCCGCTCGGGGGAGGGAGAAAAACTGTTTTTT. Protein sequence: CAIRSGEGEKLFF.

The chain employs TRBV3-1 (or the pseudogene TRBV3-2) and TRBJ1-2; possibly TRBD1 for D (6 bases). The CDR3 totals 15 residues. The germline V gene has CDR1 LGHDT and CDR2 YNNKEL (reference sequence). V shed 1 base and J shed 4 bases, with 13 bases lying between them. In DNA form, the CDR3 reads TGTGCCAGCAGCCAAGCTACAGGGCTCCGCTATGGCTACACCTTC. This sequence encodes CASSQATGLRYGYTF.

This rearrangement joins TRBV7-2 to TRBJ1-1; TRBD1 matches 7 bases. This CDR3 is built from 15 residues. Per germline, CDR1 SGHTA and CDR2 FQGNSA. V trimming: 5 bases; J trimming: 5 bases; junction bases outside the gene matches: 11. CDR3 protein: CASSRTTGLGTEAFF. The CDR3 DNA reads TGTGCCAGCAGCAGGACGACAGGGTTGGGGACTGAAGCTTTCTTT.

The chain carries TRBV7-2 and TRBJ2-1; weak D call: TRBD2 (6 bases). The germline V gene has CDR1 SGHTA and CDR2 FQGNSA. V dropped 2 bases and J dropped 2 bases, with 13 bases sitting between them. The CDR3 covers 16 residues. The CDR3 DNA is TGTGCCAGCAGCTTATTCCCGCGGGGCGCCTACAATGAGCAGTTCTTC. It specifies CASSLFPRGAYNEQFF.

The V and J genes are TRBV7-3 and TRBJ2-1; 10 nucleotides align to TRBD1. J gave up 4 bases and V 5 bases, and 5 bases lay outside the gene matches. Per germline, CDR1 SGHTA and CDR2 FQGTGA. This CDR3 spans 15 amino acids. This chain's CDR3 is CASSPDRGQYNEQFF. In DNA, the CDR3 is TGTGCCAGCAGCCCCGACAGGGGGCAGTACAATGAGCAGTTCTTC.

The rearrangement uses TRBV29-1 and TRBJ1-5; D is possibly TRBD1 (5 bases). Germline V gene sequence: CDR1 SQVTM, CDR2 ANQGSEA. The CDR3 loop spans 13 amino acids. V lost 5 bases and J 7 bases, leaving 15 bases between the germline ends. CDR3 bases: TGCAGCGTTAACGGGGGGAGCGGACAGCCCCAGCATTTT. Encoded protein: CSVNGGSGQPQHF.

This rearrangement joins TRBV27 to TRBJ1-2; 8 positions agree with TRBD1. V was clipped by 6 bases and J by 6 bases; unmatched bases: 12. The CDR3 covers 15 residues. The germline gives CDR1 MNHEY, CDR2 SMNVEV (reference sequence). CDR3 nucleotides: TGTGCCAGCAGAGAGTGGACAGGGACGTCGGATGGCTACACCTTC. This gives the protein CASREWTGTSDGYTF.

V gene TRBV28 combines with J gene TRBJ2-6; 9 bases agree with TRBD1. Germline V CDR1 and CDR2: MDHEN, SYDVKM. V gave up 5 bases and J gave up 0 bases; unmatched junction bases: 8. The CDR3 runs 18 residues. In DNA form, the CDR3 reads TGTGCCAGCAGTGAACTGACAGGGGGTCTCTCTGGGGCCAACGTCCTGACTTTC. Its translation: CASSELTGGLSGANVLTF.

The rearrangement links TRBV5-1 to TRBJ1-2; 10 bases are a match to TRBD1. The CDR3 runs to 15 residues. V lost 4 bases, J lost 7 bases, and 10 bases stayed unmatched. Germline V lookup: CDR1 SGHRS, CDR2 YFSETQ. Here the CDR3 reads CASSTIGQGDSGYTF. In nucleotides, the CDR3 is TGCGCCAGCAGCACGATAGGACAGGGGGATAGTGGCTACACCTTC. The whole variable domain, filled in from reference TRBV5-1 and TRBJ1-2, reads KAGVTQTPRYLIKTRGQQVTLSCSPISGHRSVSWYQQTPGQGLQFLFEYFSETQRNKGNFPGRFSGRQFSNSRSEMNVSTLELGDSALYLCASSTIGQGDSGYTFGSGTRLTVV.

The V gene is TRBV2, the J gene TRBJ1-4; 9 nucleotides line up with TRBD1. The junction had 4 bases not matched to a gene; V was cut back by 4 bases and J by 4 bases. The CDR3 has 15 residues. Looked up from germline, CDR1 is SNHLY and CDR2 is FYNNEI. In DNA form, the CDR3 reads TGTGCCAGCAGTGGTGTGGACAGGGGTAATGAAAAACTGTTTTTT. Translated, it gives CASSGVDRGNEKLFF.

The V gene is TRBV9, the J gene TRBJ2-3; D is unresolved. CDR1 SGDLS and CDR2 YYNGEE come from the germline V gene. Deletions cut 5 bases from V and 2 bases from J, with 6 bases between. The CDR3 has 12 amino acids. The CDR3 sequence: CASSLPTDTQYF. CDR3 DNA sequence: TGTGCCAGCAGTCTCCCCACAGATACGCAGTATTTT.

Here the CDR3 DNA reads TGCGCCAGCAGCCTCGGACAGGGGCCCGCACCTGCCGAGCAGTACTTC. This encodes CASSLGQGPAPAEQYF. This sequence joins TRBV4-1 and TRBJ2-7; 9 bases map to TRBD1. The germline gives CDR1 MGHRA, CDR2 YSYEKL. V lost 4 bases and J lost 6; bases outside the gene matches: 13. This CDR3 region has 16 residues.

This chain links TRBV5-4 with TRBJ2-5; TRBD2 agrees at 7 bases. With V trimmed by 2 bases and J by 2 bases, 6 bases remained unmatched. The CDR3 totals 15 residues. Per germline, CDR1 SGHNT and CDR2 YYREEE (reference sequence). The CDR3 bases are TGTGCCAGCAGCTTAAGGACCGGGGGGCAAGAGACCCAGTACTTC. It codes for CASSLRTGGQETQYF.

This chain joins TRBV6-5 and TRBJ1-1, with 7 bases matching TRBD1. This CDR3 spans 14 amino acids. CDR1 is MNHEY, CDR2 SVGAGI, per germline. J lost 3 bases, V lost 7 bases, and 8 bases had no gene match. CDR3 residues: CASTRDSSYTEAFF. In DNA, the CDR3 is TGTGCCAGCACCCGGGACAGCTCCTACACTGAAGCTTTCTTT.